This section outlines one TCR beta chain sequence together with its context. Per the germline V gene, CDR1 is MNHEY and CDR2 is SVGAGI. This CDR3 has 15 amino acids. V was clipped by 4 bases and J by 6 bases; unmatched bases: 4. These data are taken from a study of blood T cell repertoires in COVID-19. Sequencing used immunoSEQ multiplex PCR; TCRdb keeps in-frame clones, though not all of them. The sample records about 210,000 clones, roughly 89% being singletons. The sequence was collected from a man between 18 and 35 years old with acute COVID-19. Material for sequencing was PBMCs or T cells enriched from blood (not recorded which). V usage is TRBV6-5 and J usage is TRBJ2-1, with TRBD2 matching over 12 bases. CDR3 DNA: TGTGCCAGCAGTTCTAGCGGGAGGGCCGTCAATGAGCAGTTCTTC. Amino acid sequence: CASSSSGRAVNEQFF.